A selection of T cell receptor beta chains follows, all from one sample in a study of beta chain features in type 1 diabetes. Using immunoSEQ multiplex PCR, the repertoire was profiled, and TCRdb retains in-frame clones only, with some absent. The table has approximately 250,000 clones, 9.6% seen once. Material for sequencing was naive CD4+ T cells from blood. The receptors were sampled from a woman aged 18 to 35 in good health. The CDR3 runs from the conserved cysteine through the conserved F or W. The D gene is left open where the match is weak. Size is omitted from some rows. Given values are once, few, many or a class for expanded clones.

J: TRBJ2-7; V: TRBV7-9; D: .; size: few; DNA: TGTGCCAGCAGCCGCACTCTAAGCGGGCTAGGGGGCCGCGAGCAGTACTTC; CDR3: CASSRTLSGLGGREQYF
J: TRBJ2-3; V: TRBV10-3; D: .; size: few; DNA: TGTGCCATCAGTGAGGGGGCAAGGGATTCTAGCACAGATACGCAGTATTTT; CDR3: CAISEGARDSSTDTQYF
J: TRBJ2-7; V: TRBV2; D: TRBD2; size: few; DNA: TGTGCCAGCAGACCTAGCGGGGGGGCCTACGAGCAGTACTTC; CDR3: CASRPSGGAYEQYF
J: TRBJ1-1; V: TRBV6-6; D: TRBD1; size: few; DNA: TGTGCCAGCAGTGGGGACAGGGCAACCGCTGAAGCTTTCTTT; CDR3: CASSGDRATAEAFF
J: TRBJ2-7; V: TRBV29-1; D: .; size: few; DNA: TGCAGCCCTCACGACAGGACAGACCCCGAGCAGTACTTC; CDR3: CSPHDRTDPEQYF
J: TRBJ2-7; V: TRBV4-1; D: .; size: few; DNA: TGCGCCAGCAGTTCCACAGAACTTTACGAGCAGTACTTC; CDR3: CASSSTELYEQYF
J: TRBJ1-2; V: TRBV2; D: .; size: .; DNA: TGTGCCAGCAAAAGGGAGACAGGATATGGCTACACCTTC; CDR3: CASKRETGYGYTF
J: TRBJ1-5; V: TRBV15; D: .; size: .; DNA: TGTGCCACCAGCAGAGATTTCGAGAGGCCCCAGCATTTT; CDR3: CATSRDFERPQHF
J: TRBJ2-7; V: TRBV5-1; D: .; size: .; DNA: TGCGCCAGCAGCTTGGCCCATCGCGCCCCCGAGCAGTACTTC; CDR3: CASSLAHRAPEQYF
J: TRBJ2-5; V: TRBV6-6; D: .; size: .; DNA: TGTGCCAGCAGCCCCCAGGGGGAGACCCAGTACTTC; CDR3: CASSPQGETQYF
J: TRBJ1-2; V: TRBV2; D: TRBD1; size: few; DNA: TGTGCCAGCAGGATTGACAGGGTAGCTGGCTACACCTTC; CDR3: CASRIDRVAGYTF
J: TRBJ1-5; V: TRBV28; D: TRBD1; size: .; DNA: TGTGCCAGCAGGACAGGGGGTAGCAATCAGCCCCAGCATTTT; CDR3: CASRTGGSNQPQHF
J: TRBJ2-3; V: TRBV9; D: TRBD1; size: few; DNA: TGTGCCAGCAGCGTAGATGTAGGGGGCCCAGATACGCAGTATTTT; CDR3: CASSVDVGGPDTQYF
J: TRBJ1-4; V: TRBV27; D: TRBD1; size: .; DNA: TGTGCCAGCAGTTTATTGGGACAGGCGCCTGCAACTAATGAAAAACTGTTTTTT; CDR3: CASSLLGQAPATNEKLFF
J: TRBJ2-2; V: TRBV18; D: TRBD1; size: .; DNA: TGTGCCAGCTCACCACCGGGACAGGCCACCGGGGAGCTGTTTTTT; CDR3: CASSPPGQATGELFF
J: TRBJ1-5; V: TRBV2; D: .; size: .; DNA: TGTGCCAGCAGTGAGCGCAGCGTGGATCAGCCCCAGCATTTT; CDR3: CASSERSVDQPQHF
J: TRBJ2-3; V: TRBV7-6; D: TRBD2; size: .; DNA: TGTGCCAGCAGCTTAGCGGAACTAGCGGCAGATACGCAGTATTTT; CDR3: CASSLAELAADTQYF
J: TRBJ1-5; V: TRBV30; D: .; size: .; DNA: TGTGCCTGGACCTTCCTAAGCGGACCCGAAAATCAGCCCCAGCATTTT; CDR3: CAWTFLSGPENQPQHF
J: TRBJ2-1; V: TRBV13; D: TRBD2; size: few; DNA: TGTGCCAGCAGCCTGGGACTAGCGGGAGTTGGGGGATACAATGAGCAGTTCTTC; CDR3: CASSLGLAGVGGYNEQFF
J: TRBJ1-1; V: TRBV4-1; D: .; size: few; DNA: TGCGCCAGCAGCCAACGAGGGAGGGGGACTGGGAACACTGAAGCTTTCTTT; CDR3: CASSQRGRGTGNTEAFF
J: TRBJ2-1; V: TRBV20-1; D: .; size: .; DNA: TGCAGTGCTAGAGATCGGGATGAGCAGTTCTTC; CDR3: CSARDRDEQFF
J: TRBJ1-2; V: TRBV7-2; D: .; size: .; DNA: TGTGCCAGCAGCCGACAGCCATCTGGCTACACCTTC; CDR3: CASSRQPSGYTF
J: TRBJ2-1; V: TRBV5-1; D: TRBD2; size: .; DNA: TGCGCCAGCAGCTTGGGGCCGGGACTAGCGGGAGGGATCGATGAGCAGTTCTTC; CDR3: CASSLGPGLAGGIDEQFF
J: TRBJ1-2; V: TRBV5-1; D: TRBD1; size: .; DNA: TGCGCCAGCAGCTCAACAGGACAGGGGGGGAACTATGGCTACACCTTC; CDR3: CASSSTGQGGNYGYTF
J: TRBJ2-3; V: TRBV7-9; D: .; size: .; DNA: TGTGCCAGCAGTTTCCCACCCCAGGGCGGCACAGATACGCAGTATTTT; CDR3: CASSFPPQGGTDTQYF
J: TRBJ1-5; V: TRBV2; D: TRBD1; size: few; DNA: TGTGCCAGCAGCGTAGACAGGGGGGTTAGCAATCAGCCCCAGCATTTT; CDR3: CASSVDRGVSNQPQHF
J: TRBJ1-6; V: TRBV6-5; D: .; size: .; DNA: TGTGCCAGCAGTTACGACAGGAATTCACCCCTCCACTTT; CDR3: CASSYDRNSPLHF
J: TRBJ1-1; V: TRBV10-3; D: TRBD1; size: .; DNA: TGTGCCATCAGCCGGGACAGGGTGGACACTGAAGCTTTCTTT; CDR3: CAISRDRVDTEAFF
J: TRBJ2-2; V: TRBV5-1; D: TRBD1; size: .; DNA: TGCGCCAGCAGCTTGGGGGACAGGGCGAACACCGGGGAGCTGTTTTTT; CDR3: CASSLGDRANTGELFF
J: TRBJ2-7; V: TRBV12-5; D: TRBD1; size: .; DNA: TGTGCTAGTGGTTGGGACTCCGGGACAGGGGCCTACGAGCAGTACTTC; CDR3: CASGWDSGTGAYEQYF
J: TRBJ2-7; V: TRBV30; D: TRBD1; size: .; DNA: TGTGCCTGGAGGGATACAGGGGCCGAGCAGTACTTC; CDR3: CAWRDTGAEQYF
J: TRBJ2-1; V: TRBV29-1; D: TRBD2; size: .; DNA: TGCAGCGTTGGAGCGGGAGGGACCTACAATGAGCAGTTCTTC; CDR3: CSVGAGGTYNEQFF
J: TRBJ1-6; V: TRBV13; D: TRBD1; size: few; DNA: TGTGCCAGCAGCTTCGGACAGGGGAGTCCGAGCTCCTATAATTCACCCCTCCACTTT; CDR3: CASSFGQGSPSSYNSPLHF
J: TRBJ1-5; V: TRBV7-2; D: TRBD1; size: few; DNA: TGTGCCAGCAGCTTAACGACAGGGCAGCCCCAGCATTTT; CDR3: CASSLTTGQPQHF
J: TRBJ2-7; V: TRBV19; D: TRBD1; size: few; DNA: TGTGCCAGTAGTTCAGCACCCGGCCAGGGGGCCCCCGGGCAGTACTTC; CDR3: CASSSAPGQGAPGQYF
J: TRBJ1-2; V: TRBV18; D: .; size: few; DNA: TGTGCCAGCTCCCCTGGACAGCAGCTCTATGGCTACACCTTC; CDR3: CASSPGQQLYGYTF
J: TRBJ2-1; V: TRBV6-5; D: TRBD2; size: few; DNA: TGTGCCAGCAGTGGGAGGGCCGTCTACAATGAGCAGTTCTTC; CDR3: CASSGRAVYNEQFF
J: TRBJ1-4; V: TRBV7-2; D: .; size: .; DNA: TGTGCCAGCAGCTTAGGGCGGACAGCAACTAATGAAAAACTGTTTTTT; CDR3: CASSLGRTATNEKLFF
J: TRBJ2-4; V: TRBV6-1; D: .; size: .; DNA: TGTGCCAGCAGTCAGGGGGAGGTTCAGTACTTC; CDR3: CASSQGEVQYF
J: TRBJ2-5; V: TRBV18; D: TRBD1; size: once; DNA: TGTGCCAGCTCAAGCAGGGGGTCGTGGGAGACCCAGTACTTC; CDR3: CASSSRGSWETQYF
J: TRBJ1-1; V: TRBV6-4; D: TRBD1; size: few; DNA: TGTGCCAGTTCCCCCGACAGGGTCCTGAGTGAAGCTTTCTTT; CDR3: CASSPDRVLSEAFF
J: TRBJ1-3; V: TRBV7-9; D: TRBD1; size: .; DNA: TGTGCCAGCAGCTTAGCCCCCCCCGGGACAGGCCGCTCTGGAAACACCATATATTTT; CDR3: CASSLAPPGTGRSGNTIYF
J: TRBJ2-7; V: TRBV5-1; D: .; size: .; DNA: TGCGCCAGCAGCTTGGTCTTCTACGAGCAGTACTTC; CDR3: CASSLVFYEQYF
J: TRBJ2-1; V: TRBV6-6; D: .; size: few; DNA: TGTGCCAGCGGAGTCTACAATGAGCAGTTCTTC; CDR3: CASGVYNEQFF
J: TRBJ1-5; V: TRBV19; D: TRBD1; size: .; DNA: TGTGCCAGTAGAGATACGACAGGGAGGCCCCAGCATTTT; CDR3: CASRDTTGRPQHF
J: TRBJ1-5; V: TRBV15; D: .; size: many; DNA: TGTGCCACCAGCAGAGACAGGAGCAATCAGCCCCAGCATTTT; CDR3: CATSRDRSNQPQHF
J: TRBJ2-7; V: TRBV9; D: TRBD2; size: .; DNA: TGTGCCAGCAGCCTCGCGTCGGGACTAGCTTACGAGCAGTACTTC; CDR3: CASSLASGLAYEQYF
J: TRBJ2-4; V: TRBV9; D: .; size: few; DNA: TGTGCCAGCAGCGTAGAGAAGGGGGTGGGTAAAAACATTCAGTACTTC; CDR3: CASSVEKGVGKNIQYF
J: TRBJ2-5; V: TRBV6-5; D: .; size: .; DNA: TGTGCCAGCAGTTACTCGTCGGGTTACCAAGAGACCCAGTACTTC; CDR3: CASSYSSGYQETQYF
J: TRBJ2-7; V: TRBV9; D: .; size: few; DNA: TGTGCCAGCAGCTACCGAGTGGGGGGCTACGAGCAGTACTTC; CDR3: CASSYRVGGYEQYF
J: TRBJ2-5; V: TRBV5-1; D: .; size: .; DNA: TGCGCCAGCAGTTTAGAGGGCGGGGTCGGGACCCAGTACTTC; CDR3: CASSLEGGVGTQYF